The T cell receptor (beta chain) described here comes from a study of CD4 T cell repertoires in COVID-19 (dated by TCRdb to the early 2020s). As for the study more broadly: For cross-reactivity analysis, CFSE-low cells were expanded with IL-2 for roughly 9 days and were then relabeled and restimulated with spike proteins from other coronaviruses. The study characterized naturally processed CD4+ T cell responses to SARS-CoV-2 spike and nucleoprotein in COVID-19-recovered individuals, using TCR Vbeta sequencing to assess clonal composition. In a few recovered individuals, the researchers analyzed the TCR Vbeta repertoire of SARS-CoV-2-reactive T cells at the subset level. Here is what the overall study found, with its caveats: Between about 6.5 and 27% of SARS-CoV-2 clonotypes were also found in SARS-CoV and/or HKU1 spike-stimulated secondary cultures, consistent with cross-reactivity. Several of the most expanded SARS-CoV-2-reactive clonotypes were present in two or all three memory subsets, which suggests intraclonal diversification.

The method was the immunoSEQ multiplex PCR assay. As for the authors' bioinformatics: The Chao-Jaccard similarity index and the number of shared clonotypes were used to measure repertoire overlap between subsets. Not all clones reach the TCRdb copy of this immuneACCESS table, which keeps in-frame sequences only. Checked studies attribute under half of the gap to unresolved V genes and leave the rest unexplained. The V and J calls and clone size were taken over from that table, and D and trimming were inferred from the DNA. Here the sample has 65,000 to 95,000 clones; around 82% occur a single time. Of the sample, 0.45% to 0.6% falls within the top ten clones. About this clone itself: The clone's antigen remains unknown. No base qualities exist here, and no much larger clone lies one base off it.

The CDR3, cysteine through phenylalanine, is 17 amino acids long. Only the CDR3 DNA is retained, 51 bases long and in frame from the first base. V is shortened by 4 bases, J by 9 bases, and the region joining them spans 22 bases. From the germline V gene, CDR1 is SGHAT and CDR2 is FQNNGV. According to the study, the label for this sample's time point signals: sample from a COVID-19-recovered individual after infection. The donors were patients who had gone through COVID-19 ranging from mild to severe and had recovered. Uncultured memory T cell samples were sequenced directly after ex vivo isolation. CD4+ total memory, central memory, effector memory and circulating T follicular helper cells were isolated from peripheral blood mononuclear cells.

The sequence was collected from a human donor who had COVID-19. The chain is assembled from TRBV11-2 and TRBJ1-6, with TRBD1 perhaps the D gene, on 5 matching bases. Sequencing used CD4+ T cells from peripheral blood, obtained after recovery from COVID-19. The CDR3 region has the sequence CASSSLGREGVASPLHF. In nucleotide form, the sequence is TGTGCCAGCAGCTCCTTAGGGAGGGAAGGGGTAGCTTCACCCCTCCACTTT.